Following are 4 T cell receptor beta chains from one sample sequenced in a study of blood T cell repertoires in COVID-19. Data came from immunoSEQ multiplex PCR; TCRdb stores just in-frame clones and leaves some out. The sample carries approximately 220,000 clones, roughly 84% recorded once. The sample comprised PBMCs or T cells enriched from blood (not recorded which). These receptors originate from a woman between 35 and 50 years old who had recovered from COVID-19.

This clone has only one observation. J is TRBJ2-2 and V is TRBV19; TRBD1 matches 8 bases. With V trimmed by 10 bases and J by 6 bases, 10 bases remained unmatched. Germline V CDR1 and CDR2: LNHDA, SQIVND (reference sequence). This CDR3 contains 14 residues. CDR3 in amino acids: CATTGTGEAGELFF. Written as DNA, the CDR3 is TGTGCCACTACCGGGACAGGAGAAGCCGGGGAGCTGTTTTTT.

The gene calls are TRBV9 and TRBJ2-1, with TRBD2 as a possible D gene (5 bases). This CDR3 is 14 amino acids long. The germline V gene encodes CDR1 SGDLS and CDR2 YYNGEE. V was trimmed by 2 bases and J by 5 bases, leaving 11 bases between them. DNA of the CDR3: TGTGCCAGCAGCGTCCGGGGTGGGGACAATGAGCAGTTCTTC. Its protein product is CASSVRGGDNEQFF.

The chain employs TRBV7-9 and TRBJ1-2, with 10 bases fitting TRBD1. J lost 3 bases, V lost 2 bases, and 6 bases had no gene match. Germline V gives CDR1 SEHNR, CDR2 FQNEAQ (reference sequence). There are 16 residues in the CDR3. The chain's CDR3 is CASSLSSTGGDYGYTF. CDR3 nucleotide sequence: TGTGCCAGCAGCTTATCGTCGACAGGGGGCGACTATGGCTACACCTTC.

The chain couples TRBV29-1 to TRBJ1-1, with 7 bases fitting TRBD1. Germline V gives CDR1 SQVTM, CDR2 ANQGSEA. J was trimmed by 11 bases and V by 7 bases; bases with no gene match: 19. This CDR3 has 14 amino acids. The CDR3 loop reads CSALVGQARGAAFF. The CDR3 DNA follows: TGCAGCGCTTTGGTTGGACAGGCAAGAGGGGCGGCTTTCTTT.